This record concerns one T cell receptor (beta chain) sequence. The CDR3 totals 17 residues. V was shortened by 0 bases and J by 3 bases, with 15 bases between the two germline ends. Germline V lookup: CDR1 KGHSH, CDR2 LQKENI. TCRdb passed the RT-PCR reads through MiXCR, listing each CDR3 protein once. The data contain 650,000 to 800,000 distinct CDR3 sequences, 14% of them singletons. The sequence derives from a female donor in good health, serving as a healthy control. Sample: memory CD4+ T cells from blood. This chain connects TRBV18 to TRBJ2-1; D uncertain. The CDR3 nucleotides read TGTGCCAGCTCACCACCGGGTCTAGGAAGGGTCTACAATGAGCAGTTCTTC. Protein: CASSPPGLGRVYNEQFF.